This entry features one TCR beta chain sequence. One end of the junction is discordant with germline, which a read error may explain. These data come from a study of T cell responses to AZD1222 COVID-19 vaccine. The CDR3 consists of 16 residues. The germline CDR1 and CDR2 sequences are SSHAT and FNYEAQ (reference sequence). Some clones are missing from TCRdb's copy, which holds only in-frame ones; the method was immunoSEQ multiplex PCR. The repertoire has about 97,000 clones, about 88% of them found once; the top ten carry 2.5% to 3%. The receptor was isolated from an adult in good health. The sequenced sample was peripheral blood, obtained on day 0 of AZD1222 vaccination. V is TRBV7-7 and J is TRBJ2-3, with D possibly being TRBD2 (5 bases). The CDR3 region has the DNA TGTGCTAGCAGCTTAGCGCCCTCACAGAACACAGATACGCAGTATTTT. Amino acids: CASSLAPSQNTDTQYF.